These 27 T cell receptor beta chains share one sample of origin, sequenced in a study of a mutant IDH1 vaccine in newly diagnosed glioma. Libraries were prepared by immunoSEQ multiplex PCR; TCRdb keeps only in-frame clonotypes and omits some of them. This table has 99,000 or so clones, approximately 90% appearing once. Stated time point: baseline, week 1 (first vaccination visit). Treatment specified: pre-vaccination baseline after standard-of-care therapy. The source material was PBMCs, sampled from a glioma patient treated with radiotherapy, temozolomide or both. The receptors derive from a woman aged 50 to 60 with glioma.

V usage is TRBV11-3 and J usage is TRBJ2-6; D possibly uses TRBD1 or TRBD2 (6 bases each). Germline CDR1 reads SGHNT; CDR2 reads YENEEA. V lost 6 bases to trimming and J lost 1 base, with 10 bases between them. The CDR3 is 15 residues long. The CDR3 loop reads CASSIGGSGANVLTF. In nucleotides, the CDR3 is TGTGCCAGCAGTATAGGGGGGTCTGGGGCCAACGTCCTGACTTTC. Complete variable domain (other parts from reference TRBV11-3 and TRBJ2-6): EAGVVQSPRYKIIEKKQPVAFWCNPISGHNTLYWYLQNLGQGPELLIRYENEEAVDDSQLPKDRFSAERLKGVDSTLKIQPAELGDSAVYLCASSIGGSGANVLTFGAGSRLTVL.

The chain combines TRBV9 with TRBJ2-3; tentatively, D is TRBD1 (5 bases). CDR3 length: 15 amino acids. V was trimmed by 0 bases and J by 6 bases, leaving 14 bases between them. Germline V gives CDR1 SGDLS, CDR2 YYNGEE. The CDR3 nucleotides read TGTGCCAGCAGCGTAGAATTAGGGGTAAGGGATACGCAGTATTTT. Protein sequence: CASSVELGVRDTQYF.

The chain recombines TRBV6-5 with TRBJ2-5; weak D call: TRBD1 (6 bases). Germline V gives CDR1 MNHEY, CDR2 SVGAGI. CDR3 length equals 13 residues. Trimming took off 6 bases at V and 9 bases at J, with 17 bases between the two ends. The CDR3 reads CASRPRTAWAQYF. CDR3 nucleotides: TGTGCCAGCAGACCTCGGACAGCCTGGGCCCAGTACTTC.

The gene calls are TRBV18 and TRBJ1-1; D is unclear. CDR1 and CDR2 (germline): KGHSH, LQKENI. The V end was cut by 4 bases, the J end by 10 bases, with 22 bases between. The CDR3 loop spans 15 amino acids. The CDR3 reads CASSLRGITVSVAFF. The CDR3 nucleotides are TGTGCCAGCTCACTCCGAGGAATAACGGTTAGTGTAGCTTTCTTT.

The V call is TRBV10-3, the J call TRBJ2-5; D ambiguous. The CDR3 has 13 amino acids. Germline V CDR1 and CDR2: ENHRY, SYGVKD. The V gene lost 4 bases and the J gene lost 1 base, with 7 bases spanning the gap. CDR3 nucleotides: TGTGCCATCAGTGGATGGAGCCAAGAGACCCAGTACTTC. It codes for CAISGWSQETQYF.

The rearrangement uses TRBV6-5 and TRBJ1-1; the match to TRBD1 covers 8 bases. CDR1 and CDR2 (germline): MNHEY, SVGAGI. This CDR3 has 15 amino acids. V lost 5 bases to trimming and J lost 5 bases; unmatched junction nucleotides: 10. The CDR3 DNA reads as TGTGCCAGCAGTGTTTACGGGACAGGAGGGACTGAAGCTTTCTTT. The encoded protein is CASSVYGTGGTEAFF.

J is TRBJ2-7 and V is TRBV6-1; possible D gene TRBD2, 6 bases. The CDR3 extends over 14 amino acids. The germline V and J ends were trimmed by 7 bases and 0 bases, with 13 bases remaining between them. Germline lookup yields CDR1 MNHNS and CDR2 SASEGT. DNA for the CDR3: TGTGCCAGCACCCAAAAGGACTACTCCTACGAGCAGTACTTC. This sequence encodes CASTQKDYSYEQYF.

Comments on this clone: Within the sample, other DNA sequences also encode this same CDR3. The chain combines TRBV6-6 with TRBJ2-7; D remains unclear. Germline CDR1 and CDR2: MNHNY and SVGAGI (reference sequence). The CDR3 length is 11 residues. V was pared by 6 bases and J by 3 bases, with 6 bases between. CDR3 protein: CASRSSYEQYF. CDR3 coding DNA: TGTGCCAGCAGATCCAGCTACGAGCAGTACTTC.

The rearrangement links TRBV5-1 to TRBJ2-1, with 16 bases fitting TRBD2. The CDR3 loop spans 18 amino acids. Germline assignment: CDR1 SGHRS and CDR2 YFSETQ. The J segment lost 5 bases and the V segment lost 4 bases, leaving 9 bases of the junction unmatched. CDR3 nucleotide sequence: TGCGCCAGCAGCCGTGGGACTAGCGGGAGGGCCGGAGACAATGAGCAGTTCTTC. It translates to CASSRGTSGRAGDNEQFF.

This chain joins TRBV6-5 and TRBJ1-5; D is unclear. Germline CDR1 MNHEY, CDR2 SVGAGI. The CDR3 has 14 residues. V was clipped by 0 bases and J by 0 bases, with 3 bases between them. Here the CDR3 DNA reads TGTGCCAGCAGTTACTCTAGTAGCAATCAGCCCCAGCATTTT. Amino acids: CASSYSSSNQPQHF.

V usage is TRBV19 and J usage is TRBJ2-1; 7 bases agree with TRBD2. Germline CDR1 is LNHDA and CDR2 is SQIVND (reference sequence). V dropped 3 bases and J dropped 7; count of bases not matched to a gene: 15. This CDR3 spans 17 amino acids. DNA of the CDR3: TGTGCCAGTAGTATTTTCGGCGGGAGAAGGAGGACGAATGAGCAGTTCTTC. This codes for CASSIFGGRRRTNEQFF.

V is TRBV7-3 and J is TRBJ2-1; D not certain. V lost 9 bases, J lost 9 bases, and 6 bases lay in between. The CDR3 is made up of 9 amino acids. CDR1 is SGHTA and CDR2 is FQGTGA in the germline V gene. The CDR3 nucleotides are TGTGCCAGAATGGGTGAGCAGTTCTTC. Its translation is CARMGEQFF.

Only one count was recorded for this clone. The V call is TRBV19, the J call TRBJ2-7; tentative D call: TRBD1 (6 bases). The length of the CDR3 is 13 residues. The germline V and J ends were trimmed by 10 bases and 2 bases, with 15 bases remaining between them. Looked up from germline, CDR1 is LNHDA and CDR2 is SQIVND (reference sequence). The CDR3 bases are TGTGCCACCGAGGACAGCCAAGCCTACGAGCAGTACTTC. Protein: CATEDSQAYEQYF.

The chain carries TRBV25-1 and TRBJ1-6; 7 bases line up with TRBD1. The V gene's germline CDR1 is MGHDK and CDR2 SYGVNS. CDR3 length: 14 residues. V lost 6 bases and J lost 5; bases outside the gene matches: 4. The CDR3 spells CASRWGQNNSPLHF. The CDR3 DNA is TGTGCCAGCAGGTGGGGACAGAATAATTCACCCCTCCACTTT.

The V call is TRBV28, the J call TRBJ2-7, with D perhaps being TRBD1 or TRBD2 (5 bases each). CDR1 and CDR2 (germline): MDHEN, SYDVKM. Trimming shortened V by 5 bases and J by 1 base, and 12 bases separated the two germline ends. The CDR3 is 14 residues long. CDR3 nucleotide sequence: TGTGCCAGCAGTCGGGACCAATTATCCTACGAGCAGTACTTC. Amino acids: CASSRDQLSYEQYF.

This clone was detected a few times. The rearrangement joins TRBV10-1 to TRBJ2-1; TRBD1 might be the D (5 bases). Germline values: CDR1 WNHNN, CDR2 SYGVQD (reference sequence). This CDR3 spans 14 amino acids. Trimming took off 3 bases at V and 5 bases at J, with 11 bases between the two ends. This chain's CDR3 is CASSDVGRDNEQFF. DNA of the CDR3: TGCGCCAGCAGTGACGTGGGCAGGGACAATGAGCAGTTCTTC.

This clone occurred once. DNA of the CDR3: TGTGCCAGCAGTTTGGGAGGGCCGGGACAGCCCCAGCATTTT. Translating it yields CASSLGGPGQPQHF. The chain is built from TRBV28 and TRBJ1-5; D is unresolved. Trimming stripped 3 bases from V and 7 bases from J, with 13 bases between. The length of the CDR3 is 14 residues. The V gene's germline CDR1 is MDHEN and CDR2 SYDVKM.

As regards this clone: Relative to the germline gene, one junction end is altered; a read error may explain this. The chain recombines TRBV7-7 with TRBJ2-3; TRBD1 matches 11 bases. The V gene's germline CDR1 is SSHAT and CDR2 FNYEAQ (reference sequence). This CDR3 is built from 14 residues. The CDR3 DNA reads TGTGCTAGCAGCTTAGGGACAGGGGGAGATACGCAGTATTTT. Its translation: CASSLGTGGDTQYF.

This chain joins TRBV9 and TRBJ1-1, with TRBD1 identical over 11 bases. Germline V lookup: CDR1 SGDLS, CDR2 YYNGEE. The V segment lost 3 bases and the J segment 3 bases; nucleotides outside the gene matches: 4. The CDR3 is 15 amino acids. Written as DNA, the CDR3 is TGTGCCAGCAGCGACGGACAGGGGGCGCACACTGAAGCTTTCTTT. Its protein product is CASSDGQGAHTEAFF. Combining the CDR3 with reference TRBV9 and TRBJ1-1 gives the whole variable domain DSGVTQTPKHLITATGQRVTLRCSPRSGDLSVYWYQQSLDQGLQFLIQYYNGEERAKGNILERFSAQQFPDLHSELNLSSLELGDSALYFCASSDGQGAHTEAFFGQGTRLTVV.

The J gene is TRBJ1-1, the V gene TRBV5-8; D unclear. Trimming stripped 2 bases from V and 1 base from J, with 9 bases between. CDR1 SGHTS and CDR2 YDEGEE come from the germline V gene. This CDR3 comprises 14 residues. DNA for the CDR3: TGTGCCAGCAGCTTATTACCGTCGAACACTGAAGCTTTCTTT. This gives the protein CASSLLPSNTEAFF.

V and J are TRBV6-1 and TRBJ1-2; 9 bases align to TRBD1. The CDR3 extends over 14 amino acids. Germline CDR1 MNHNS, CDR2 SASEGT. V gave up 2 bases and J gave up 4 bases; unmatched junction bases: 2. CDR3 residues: CASSETDRGYGYTF. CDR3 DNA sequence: TGTGCCAGCAGTGAAACGGACAGGGGCTATGGCTACACCTTC.

For the CDR3, the DNA is TGTGCCAGCAGCTTTGCAGGGGATACACTTGGGGGCTACACCTTC. Translation: CASSFAGDTLGGYTF. The chain uses TRBV7-6 and TRBJ1-2, with D possibly matching TRBD1 (6 bases). CDR1 and CDR2 (germline): SGHVS, FNYEAQ. The CDR3 spans 15 residues. Trimming removed 3 bases at V and 8 bases at J, with 19 bases between.

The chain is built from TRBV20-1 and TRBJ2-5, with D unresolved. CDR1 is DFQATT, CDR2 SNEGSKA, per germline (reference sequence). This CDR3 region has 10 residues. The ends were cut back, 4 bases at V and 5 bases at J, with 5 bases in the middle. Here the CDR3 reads CSAILETQYF. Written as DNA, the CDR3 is TGCAGTGCTATTTTGGAGACCCAGTACTTC.

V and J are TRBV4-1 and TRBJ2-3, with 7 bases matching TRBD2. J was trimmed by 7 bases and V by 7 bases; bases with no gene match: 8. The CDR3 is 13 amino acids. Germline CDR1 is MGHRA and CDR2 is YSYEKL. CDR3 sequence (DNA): TGCGCCAGCAAACCAGCGGGGCGCTATACGCAGTATTTT. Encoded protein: CASKPAGRYTQYF.

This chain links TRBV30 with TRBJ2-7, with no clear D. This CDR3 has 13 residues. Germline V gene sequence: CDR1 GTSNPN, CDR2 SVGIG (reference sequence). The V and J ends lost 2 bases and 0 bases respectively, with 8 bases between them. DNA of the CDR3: TGTGCCTGGAGTTGGGCCAGCTCCTACGAGCAGTACTTC. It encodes CAWSWASSYEQYF.

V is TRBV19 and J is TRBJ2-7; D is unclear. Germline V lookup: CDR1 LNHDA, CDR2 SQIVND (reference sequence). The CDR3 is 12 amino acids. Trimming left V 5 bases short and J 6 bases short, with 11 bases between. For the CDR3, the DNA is TGTGCCAGTAGTCAAATCAGAGGCGAGCAGTACTTC. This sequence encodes CASSQIRGEQYF.

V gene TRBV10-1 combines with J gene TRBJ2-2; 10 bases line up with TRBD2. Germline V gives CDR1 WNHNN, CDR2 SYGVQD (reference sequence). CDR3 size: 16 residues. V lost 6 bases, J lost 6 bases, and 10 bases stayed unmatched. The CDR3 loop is CASSGIGTSEPGELFF. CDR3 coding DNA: TGCGCCAGCAGCGGAATCGGGACTAGCGAACCCGGGGAGCTGTTTTTT.